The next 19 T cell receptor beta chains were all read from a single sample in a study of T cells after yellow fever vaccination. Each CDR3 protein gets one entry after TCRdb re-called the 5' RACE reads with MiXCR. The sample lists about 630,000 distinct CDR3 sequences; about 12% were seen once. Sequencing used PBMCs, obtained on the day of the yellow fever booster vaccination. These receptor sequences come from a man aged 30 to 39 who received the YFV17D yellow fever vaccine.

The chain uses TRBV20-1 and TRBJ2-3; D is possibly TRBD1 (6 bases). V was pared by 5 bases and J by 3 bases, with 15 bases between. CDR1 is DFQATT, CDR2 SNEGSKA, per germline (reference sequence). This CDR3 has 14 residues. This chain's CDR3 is CSAHQGKDTDTQYF. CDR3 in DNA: TGCAGTGCTCACCAGGGGAAGGATACAGATACGCAGTATTTT.

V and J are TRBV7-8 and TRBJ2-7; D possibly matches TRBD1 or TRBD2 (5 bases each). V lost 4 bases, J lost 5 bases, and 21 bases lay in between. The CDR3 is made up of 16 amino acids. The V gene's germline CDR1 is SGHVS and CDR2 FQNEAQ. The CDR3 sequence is CASSSIARGVVDEQYF. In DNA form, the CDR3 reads TGTGCCAGCAGCTCCATCGCTCGGGGCGTGGTGGACGAGCAGTACTTC.

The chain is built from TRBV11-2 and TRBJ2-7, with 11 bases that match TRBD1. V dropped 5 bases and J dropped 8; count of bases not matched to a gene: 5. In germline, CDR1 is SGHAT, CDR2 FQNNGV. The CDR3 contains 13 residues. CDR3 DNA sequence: TGTGCCAGCAGCGGGGGACAGGGGGGTCAGCAGTACTTC. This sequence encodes CASSGGQGGQQYF. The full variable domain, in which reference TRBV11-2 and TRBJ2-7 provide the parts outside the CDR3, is EAGVAQSPRYKIIEKRQSVAFWCNPISGHATLYWYQQILGQGPKLLIQFQNNGVVDDSQLPKDRFSAERLKGVDSTLKIQPAKLEDSAVYLCASSGGQGGQQYFGPGTRLTVT.

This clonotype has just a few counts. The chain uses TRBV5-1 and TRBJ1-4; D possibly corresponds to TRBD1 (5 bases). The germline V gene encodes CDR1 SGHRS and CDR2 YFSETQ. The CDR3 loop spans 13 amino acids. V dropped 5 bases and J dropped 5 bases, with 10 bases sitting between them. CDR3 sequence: CASSPQANEKLFF. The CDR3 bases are TGCGCCAGCAGTCCACAGGCGAATGAAAAACTGTTTTTT.

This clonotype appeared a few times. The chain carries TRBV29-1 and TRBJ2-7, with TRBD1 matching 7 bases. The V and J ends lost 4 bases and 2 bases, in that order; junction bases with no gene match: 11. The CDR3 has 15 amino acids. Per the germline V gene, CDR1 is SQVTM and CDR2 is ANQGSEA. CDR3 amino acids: CSVVPLHRGTYEQYF. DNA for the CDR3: TGCAGCGTTGTCCCGCTACACAGGGGTACCTACGAGCAGTACTTC.

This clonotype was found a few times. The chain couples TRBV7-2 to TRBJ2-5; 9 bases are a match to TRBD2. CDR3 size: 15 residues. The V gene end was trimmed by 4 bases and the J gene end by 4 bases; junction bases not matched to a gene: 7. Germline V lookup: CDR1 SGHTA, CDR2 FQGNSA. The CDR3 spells CASSYEYSGRETQYF. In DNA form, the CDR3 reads TGTGCCAGCAGCTACGAATATAGCGGGAGAGAGACCCAGTACTTC.

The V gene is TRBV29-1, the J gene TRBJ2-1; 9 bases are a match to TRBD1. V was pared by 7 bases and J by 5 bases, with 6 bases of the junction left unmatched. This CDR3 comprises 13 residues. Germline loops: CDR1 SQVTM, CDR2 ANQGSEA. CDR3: CSARQGGDNEQFF. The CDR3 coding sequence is TGCAGCGCCCGACAGGGGGGGGACAATGAGCAGTTCTTC.

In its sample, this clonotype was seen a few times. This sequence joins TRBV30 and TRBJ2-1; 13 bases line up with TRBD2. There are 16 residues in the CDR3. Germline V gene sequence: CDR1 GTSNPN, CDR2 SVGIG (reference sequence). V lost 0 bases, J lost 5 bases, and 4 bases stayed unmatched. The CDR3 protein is CAWSVLGTSGDNEQFF. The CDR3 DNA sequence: TGTGCCTGGAGTGTACTTGGGACTAGCGGGGACAATGAGCAGTTCTTC. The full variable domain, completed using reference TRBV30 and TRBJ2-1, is SQTIHQWPATLVQPVGSPLSLECTVEGTSNPNLYWYRQAAGRGLQLLFYSVGIGQISSEVPQNLSASRPQDRQFILSSKKLLLSDSGFYLCAWSVLGTSGDNEQFFGPGTRLTVL.

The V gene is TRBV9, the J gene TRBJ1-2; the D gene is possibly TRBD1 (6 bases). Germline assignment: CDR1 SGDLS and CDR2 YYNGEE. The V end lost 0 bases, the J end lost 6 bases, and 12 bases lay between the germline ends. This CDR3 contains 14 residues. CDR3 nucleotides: TGTGCCAGCAGCGTAGACCTAGAGGGGGATGGCTACACCTTC. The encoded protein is CASSVDLEGDGYTF. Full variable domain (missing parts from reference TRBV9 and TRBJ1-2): DSGVTQTPKHLITATGQRVTLRCSPRSGDLSVYWYQQSLDQGLQFLIQYYNGEERAKGNILERFSAQQFPDLHSELNLSSLELGDSALYFCASSVDLEGDGYTFGSGTRLTVV.

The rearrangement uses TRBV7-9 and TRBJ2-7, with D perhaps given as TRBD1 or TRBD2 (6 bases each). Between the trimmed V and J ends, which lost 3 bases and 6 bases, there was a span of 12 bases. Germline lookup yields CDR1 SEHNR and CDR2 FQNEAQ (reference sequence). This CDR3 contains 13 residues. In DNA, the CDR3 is TGTGCCAGCAGCTTCGGGGGCGTCGCCGAGCAGTACTTC. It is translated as CASSFGGVAEQYF.

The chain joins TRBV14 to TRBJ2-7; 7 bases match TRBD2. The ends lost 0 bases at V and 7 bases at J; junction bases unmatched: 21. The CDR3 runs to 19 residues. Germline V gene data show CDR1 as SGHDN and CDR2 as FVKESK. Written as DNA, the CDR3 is TGTGCCAGCAGCCAAGATTCGGAGTGGCGGGGGATGAGCCTCGGGGAGCAGTACTTC. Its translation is CASSQDSEWRGMSLGEQYF.

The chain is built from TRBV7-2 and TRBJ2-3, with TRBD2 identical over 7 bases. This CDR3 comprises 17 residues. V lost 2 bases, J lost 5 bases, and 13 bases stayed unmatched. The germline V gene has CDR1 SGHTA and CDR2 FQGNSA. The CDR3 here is CASSLFGRAGAVDTQYF. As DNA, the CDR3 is TGTGCCAGCAGCTTATTCGGGCGCGCGGGAGCAGTAGATACGCAGTATTTT.

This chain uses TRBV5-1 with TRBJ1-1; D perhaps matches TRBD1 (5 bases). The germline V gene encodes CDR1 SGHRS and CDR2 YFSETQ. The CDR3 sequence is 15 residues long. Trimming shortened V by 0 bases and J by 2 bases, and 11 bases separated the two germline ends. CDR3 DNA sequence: TGCGCCAGCAGCTTGGCCGAAAGGGGCAACACTGAAGCTTTCTTT. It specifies CASSLAERGNTEAFF.

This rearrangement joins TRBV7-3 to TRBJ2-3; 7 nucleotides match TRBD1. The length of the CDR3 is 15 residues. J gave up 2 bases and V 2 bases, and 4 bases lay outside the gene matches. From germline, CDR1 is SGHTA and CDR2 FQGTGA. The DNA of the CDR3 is TGTGCCAGCAGCTTAGACAGGGATTCCACAGATACGCAGTATTTT. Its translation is CASSLDRDSTDTQYF.

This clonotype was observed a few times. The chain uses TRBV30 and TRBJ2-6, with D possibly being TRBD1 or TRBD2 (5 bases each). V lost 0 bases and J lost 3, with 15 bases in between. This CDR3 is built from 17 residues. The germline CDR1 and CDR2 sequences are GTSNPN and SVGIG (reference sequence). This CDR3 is CAWSVLRGRIGANVLTF. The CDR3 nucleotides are TGTGCCTGGAGTGTATTGAGGGGAAGGATTGGGGCCAACGTCCTGACTTTC.

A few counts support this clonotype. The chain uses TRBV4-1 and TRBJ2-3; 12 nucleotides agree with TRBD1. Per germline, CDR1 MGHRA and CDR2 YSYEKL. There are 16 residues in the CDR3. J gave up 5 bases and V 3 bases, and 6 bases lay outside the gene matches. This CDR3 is CASSQPGQGAKDTQYF. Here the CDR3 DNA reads TGCGCCAGCAGCCAGCCGGGACAGGGGGCTAAAGATACGCAGTATTTT.

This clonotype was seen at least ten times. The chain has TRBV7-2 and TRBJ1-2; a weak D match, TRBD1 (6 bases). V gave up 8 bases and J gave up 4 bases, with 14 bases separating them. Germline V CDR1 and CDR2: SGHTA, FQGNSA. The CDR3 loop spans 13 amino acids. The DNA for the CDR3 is TGTGCCAGCGGGGGCAATTCAGGCTATGGCTACACCTTC. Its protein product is CASGGNSGYGYTF.

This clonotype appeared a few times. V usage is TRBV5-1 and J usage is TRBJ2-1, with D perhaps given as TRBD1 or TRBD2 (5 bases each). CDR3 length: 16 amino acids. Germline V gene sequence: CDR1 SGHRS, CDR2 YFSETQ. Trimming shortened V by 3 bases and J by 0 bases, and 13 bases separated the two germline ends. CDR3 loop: CASSSTKGSSYNEQFF. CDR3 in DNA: TGCGCCAGCAGCTCTACCAAGGGGAGCTCCTACAATGAGCAGTTCTTC. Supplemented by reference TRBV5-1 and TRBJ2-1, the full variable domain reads KAGVTQTPRYLIKTRGQQVTLSCSPISGHRSVSWYQQTPGQGLQFLFEYFSETQRNKGNFPGRFSGRQFSNSRSEMNVSTLELGDSALYLCASSSTKGSSYNEQFFGPGTRLTVL.

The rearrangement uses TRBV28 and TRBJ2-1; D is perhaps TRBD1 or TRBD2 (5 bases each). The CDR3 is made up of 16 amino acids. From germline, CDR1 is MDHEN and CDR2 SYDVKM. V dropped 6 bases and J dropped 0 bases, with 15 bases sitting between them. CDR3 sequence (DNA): TGTGCCAGCAGGGGGCCGGGACGACTCTCCTACAATGAGCAGTTCTTC. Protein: CASRGPGRLSYNEQFF.